The present entry profiles one T cell receptor (beta chain) with its context. The sample is drawn from a study of blood T cell repertoires in COVID-19. About the research overall: The United States, Italy and Spain were the sources of the acute and convalescent COVID-19 samples. PBMCs, B-cell-depleted T cells, or T cells provided the cDNA or gDNA that made up the material.

In germline, CDR1 is SGHTA, CDR2 FQGNSA. Trimming cost V 3 bases and J 5 bases; bases outside gene matches: 9. The CDR3 runs to 16 residues. The authors' processing: Counts of nucleated cells, estimated from reference gene primer amplification, were obtained. The table came from immunoSEQ multiplex PCR; TCRdb's copy has only in-frame clones and leaves some out. That table supplies the V and J calls and clone size; D and trimming were determined from the DNA. The sample contains a few hundred thousand clones, 85% of which appear only once. Specimen: peripheral blood. V is TRBV7-2 and J is TRBJ2-3, with 9 bases aligning to TRBD1. This receptor was identified in a human donor in a cohort sampled during active COVID-19. The CDR3 region has the DNA TGTGCCAGCAGCTTGGCCGGGACAGGGATTCAAGATACGCAGTATTTT. Encoded protein: CASSLAGTGIQDTQYF.